A selection of T cell receptor beta chains follows, all from one sample in a study of T cell responses to AZD1222 COVID-19 vaccine. The data were produced by immunoSEQ multiplex PCR, yet TCRdb's version contains in-frame clones alone and is incomplete. Of 250,000 to 300,000 clones in the sample, 90% to 95% were seen once. The material sequenced was peripheral blood, taken 28 days after the second AZD1222 dose. The receptors derive from an adult who received the AZD1222 COVID-19 vaccine. Each CDR3 is given with its conserved first and last residue. The D gene is left open where the match is weak. Rows give clone size only sometimes, using once, few, many, or a class for an expanded clone.

D: TRBD2
J: TRBJ2-7
V: TRBV4-2
length: 15
size: NA
CDR3: CASSQSRGGRYEQYF
DNA: TGTGCCAGCAGCCAGTCGCGCGGGGGGCGGTACGAGCAGTACTTC

D: NA
J: TRBJ2-7
V: TRBV28
length: 14
size: NA
CDR3: CASSFRGVGYEQYF
DNA: TGTGCCAGCAGTTTTAGAGGGGTTGGATACGAGCAGTACTTC

D: TRBD1
J: TRBJ1-1
V: TRBV7-9
length: 14
size: NA
CDR3: CASRGTGGNTEAFF
DNA: TGTGCCAGCCGTGGGACAGGGGGGAACACTGAAGCTTTCTTT

D: TRBD1
J: TRBJ2-7
V: TRBV18
length: 16
size: NA
CDR3: CASSPPTGTGAYEQYF
DNA: TGTGCCAGCTCACCACCGACCGGGACAGGGGCCTACGAGCAGTACTTC

D: TRBD1
J: TRBJ2-7
V: TRBV2
length: 14
size: NA
CDR3: CATTGAPSSYEQYF
DNA: TGTGCCACCACAGGGGCCCCAAGCTCCTACGAGCAGTACTTC

D: NA
J: TRBJ1-1
V: TRBV29-1
length: 12
size: once
CDR3: CSVSVGQLEAFF
DNA: TGCAGCGTAAGTGTGGGCCAGCTTGAAGCTTTCTTT

D: NA
J: TRBJ1-6
V: TRBV5-1
length: 15
size: NA
CDR3: CASSLGGAGNSPLHF
DNA: TGCGCCAGCAGCTTGGGGGGAGCGGGGAATTCACCCCTCCACTTT

D: NA
J: TRBJ2-2
V: TRBV6-2/TRBV6-3
length: 15
size: NA
CDR3: CASSSRSRDTGELFF
DNA: TGTGCCAGCAGTTCCCGAAGTCGCGACACCGGGGAGCTGTTTTTT

D: NA
J: TRBJ2-7
V: TRBV24-1
length: 15
size: NA
CDR3: CATSDSSAGTYEQYF
DNA: TGTGCCACCAGTGATTCCTCCGCTGGAACCTACGAGCAGTACTTC

D: NA
J: TRBJ2-2
V: TRBV5-1
length: 14
size: NA
CDR3: CASSKQVNTGELFF
DNA: TGCGCCAGCAGTAAGCAGGTCAACACCGGGGAGCTGTTTTTT

D: TRBD1
J: TRBJ1-2
V: TRBV24-1
length: 15
size: NA
CDR3: CATSDSADRGNGYTF
DNA: TGTGCCACCAGTGATTCGGCGGACAGGGGAAATGGCTACACCTTC

D: NA
J: TRBJ1-2
V: TRBV5-6
length: 13
size: NA
CDR3: CASTPGGWYGYTF
DNA: TGTGCCAGCACGCCGGGCGGCTGGTATGGCTACACCTTC

D: TRBD1
J: TRBJ2-1
V: TRBV28
length: 12
size: NA
CDR3: CASQGQGHEQFF
DNA: TGTGCCAGCCAGGGACAGGGACATGAGCAGTTCTTC

D: NA
J: TRBJ2-7
V: TRBV3-1/TRBV3-2
length: 15
size: NA
CDR3: CASSQETRLSYEQYF
DNA: TGTGCCAGCAGCCAAGAGACTAGACTCTCCTACGAGCAGTACTTC

D: TRBD2
J: TRBJ2-1
V: TRBV10-1
length: 15
size: once
CDR3: CASSESTSGGNEQFF
DNA: TGCGCCAGCAGTGAGTCGACTAGCGGGGGCAATGAGCAGTTCTTC

D: NA
J: TRBJ1-1
V: TRBV5-1
length: 16
size: NA
CDR3: CASSLGDLILGTEAFF
DNA: TGCGCCAGCAGCTTGGGTGACCTAATATTGGGCACTGAAGCTTTCTTT

D: TRBD2
J: TRBJ2-1
V: TRBV28
length: 16
size: once
CDR3: CASSPQGLAGNGEQFF
DNA: TGTGCCAGCAGTCCTCAGGGACTAGCGGGGAATGGTGAGCAGTTCTTC

D: TRBD2
J: TRBJ2-7
V: TRBV7-2
length: 14
size: NA
CDR3: CASSLLAGPYEQYF
DNA: TGTGCCAGCAGCTTACTAGCGGGCCCCTACGAGCAGTACTTC

D: NA
J: TRBJ1-6
V: TRBV4-1
length: 15
size: NA
CDR3: CASSQPFDRLSPLHF
DNA: TGCGCCAGCAGCCAACCTTTCGACAGGCTCTCACCCCTCCACTTT

D: NA
J: TRBJ2-3
V: TRBV4-2
length: 13
size: NA
CDR3: CASSQLITDTQYF
DNA: TGTGCCAGCAGCCAGCTTATCACAGATACGCAGTATTTT

D: NA
J: TRBJ1-1
V: TRBV7-3
length: 13
size: NA
CDR3: CASSETVNTEAFF
DNA: TGTGCCAGCAGCGAAACGGTGAACACTGAAGCTTTCTTT

D: NA
J: TRBJ1-1
V: TRBV14
length: 16
size: NA
CDR3: CASTPWGAGGNTEAFF
DNA: TGTGCCAGCACCCCATGGGGGGCCGGCGGGAACACTGAAGCTTTCTTT

D: NA
J: TRBJ1-1
V: TRBV23-1
length: 18
size: NA
CDR3: CASSQSRALLMADDEAFF
DNA: TGCGCCAGCAGTCAATCAAGGGCGCTTTTAATGGCCGATGATGAAGCTTTCTTT

D: NA
J: TRBJ2-1
V: TRBV7-3
length: 14
size: NA
CDR3: CASRLAETRNEQFF
DNA: TGTGCCAGCAGGCTTGCGGAGACTAGGAACGAGCAGTTCTTC

D: TRBD1
J: TRBJ2-2
V: TRBV13
length: 17
size: NA
CDR3: CASSGQGTGKNTGELFF
DNA: TGTGCCAGCAGTGGACAGGGGACCGGTAAGAACACCGGGGAGCTGTTTTTT

D: TRBD2
J: TRBJ2-7
V: TRBV4-3
length: 15
size: NA
CDR3: CASSLLAGGNYEQYF
DNA: TGCGCCAGCAGCCTACTAGCGGGAGGCAACTACGAGCAGTACTTC

D: NA
J: TRBJ2-3
V: TRBV7-3
length: 13
size: few
CDR3: CASSQGRPDTQYF
DNA: TGTGCCAGCAGCCAAGGGCGGCCAGATACGCAGTATTTT

D: NA
J: TRBJ1-1
V: TRBV5-1
length: 14
size: NA
CDR3: CASSLRVGGTEAFF
DNA: TGCGCCAGCAGCTTGAGGGTCGGGGGGACTGAAGCTTTCTTT

D: NA
J: TRBJ2-5
V: TRBV5-8
length: 13
size: NA
CDR3: CASSLVGAETQYF
DNA: TGTGCCAGCAGCTTGGTCGGGGCAGAGACCCAGTACTTC

D: NA
J: TRBJ2-1
V: TRBV3-1/TRBV3-2
length: 14
size: once
CDR3: CASSIAGAYNEQFF
DNA: TGTGCCAGCAGCATCGCCGGGGCCTACAATGAGCAGTTCTTC

D: TRBD1
J: TRBJ1-6
V: TRBV6-5
length: 13
size: NA
CDR3: CASSDRNNSPLHF
DNA: TGTGCCAGCTCGGACAGGAATAATTCACCCCTCCACTTT

D: NA
J: TRBJ1-1
V: TRBV6-5
length: 15
size: NA
CDR3: CASSWGRGSNTEAFF
DNA: TGTGCCAGCAGCTGGGGCAGGGGTTCAAACACTGAAGCTTTCTTT

D: NA
J: TRBJ2-2
V: TRBV7-2
length: 12
size: NA
CDR3: CASSLDTGELFF
DNA: TGTGCCAGCAGCTTAGACACCGGGGAGCTGTTTTTT

D: NA
J: TRBJ1-2
V: TRBV3-1/TRBV3-2
length: 15
size: NA
CDR3: CASTSRRGTNYGYTF
DNA: TGTGCCAGCACCTCTAGGAGGGGAACTAACTATGGCTACACCTTC

D: NA
J: TRBJ1-2
V: TRBV6-1
length: 15
size: NA
CDR3: CASSEALQGGYGYTF
DNA: TGTGCCAGCAGTGAAGCGCTCCAGGGCGGCTATGGCTACACCTTC

D: NA
J: TRBJ1-1
V: TRBV7-9
length: 13
size: few
CDR3: CASSLARTPKAFF
DNA: TGTGCCAGCAGCTTAGCCCGGACGCCAAAAGCTTTCTTT

D: TRBD1
J: TRBJ2-3
V: TRBV5-1
length: 16
size: NA
CDR3: CASRIQGTGFTDTQYF
DNA: TGCGCCAGCAGGATTCAAGGGACAGGGTTCACAGATACGCAGTATTTT

D: NA
J: TRBJ1-5
V: TRBV19
length: 15
size: NA
CDR3: CASTRGAGWNQPQHF
DNA: TGTGCCAGTACGAGGGGGGCAGGGTGGAATCAGCCCCAGCATTTT

D: NA
J: TRBJ1-5
V: TRBV19
length: 16
size: NA
CDR3: CASSTEGLLGNQPQHF
DNA: TGTGCCAGTAGTACCGAGGGTTTACTGGGCAATCAGCCCCAGCATTTT

D: TRBD2
J: TRBJ2-1
V: TRBV7-3
length: 18
size: NA
CDR3: CASSLRVGTSGRSNEQFF
DNA: TGTGCCAGCAGCTTACGTGTCGGGACTAGCGGGAGGTCAAATGAGCAGTTCTTC

D: TRBD2
J: TRBJ2-5
V: TRBV2
length: 18
size: once
CDR3: CASSESPWTSGAGETQYF
DNA: TGTGCCAGCAGTGAAAGCCCCTGGACTAGCGGGGCGGGAGAGACCCAGTACTTC

D: NA
J: TRBJ1-5
V: TRBV7-2
length: 15
size: NA
CDR3: CASSLGPALRQPQHF
DNA: TGTGCCAGCAGCTTAGGGCCGGCCTTGAGGCAGCCCCAGCATTTT

D: NA
J: TRBJ2-2
V: TRBV14
length: 16
size: once
CDR3: CASSQATPTNTGELFF
DNA: TGTGCCAGCAGCCAAGCAACTCCCACCAACACCGGGGAGCTGTTTTTT

D: TRBD2
J: TRBJ2-7
V: TRBV3-1/TRBV3-2
length: 16
size: NA
CDR3: CASSHSQRESPYEQYF
DNA: TGTGCCAGCAGCCACTCCCAGCGGGAGTCTCCCTACGAGCAGTACTTC

D: TRBD1
J: TRBJ2-7
V: TRBV7-2
length: 14
size: NA
CDR3: CASSMGQGAYEQYF
DNA: TGTGCCAGCAGCATGGGACAGGGGGCTTACGAGCAGTACTTC

D: NA
J: TRBJ2-1
V: TRBV27
length: 14
size: NA
CDR3: CASSLSSGTGRQFF
DNA: TGTGCCAGCAGTTTATCCTCCGGGACGGGAAGGCAGTTCTTC

D: TRBD1
J: TRBJ1-2
V: TRBV7-2
length: 14
size: NA
CDR3: CASSFGQGIGGYTF
DNA: TGTGCCAGCAGCTTTGGACAGGGGATAGGTGGCTACACCTTC

D: TRBD1
J: TRBJ2-7
V: TRBV4-1
length: 15
size: NA
CDR3: CASSQGQTGLDEQYF
DNA: TGCGCCAGCAGCCAAGGACAGACAGGGTTGGACGAGCAGTACTTC

D: NA
J: TRBJ2-1
V: TRBV19
length: 11
size: few
CDR3: CASSGHDEQFF
DNA: TGTGCCAGTAGCGGGCACGATGAGCAGTTCTTC

D: NA
J: TRBJ2-2
V: TRBV2
length: 13
size: NA
CDR3: CASSLGGTGELFF
DNA: TGTGCCAGCAGCCTAGGGGGCACCGGGGAGCTGTTTTTT

D: TRBD1
J: TRBJ1-1
V: TRBV5-5
length: 16
size: NA
CDR3: CASSPSTGLMNTEAFF
DNA: TGTGCCAGCAGCCCATCGACAGGGCTCATGAACACTGAAGCTTTCTTT

D: NA
J: TRBJ1-2
V: TRBV20-1
length: 12
size: NA
CDR3: CSASDSYYGYTF
DNA: TGCAGTGCTAGTGACAGCTACTATGGCTACACCTTC

D: NA
J: TRBJ1-4
V: TRBV29-1
length: 13
size: NA
CDR3: CSVEDPLNEKLFF
DNA: TGCAGCGTTGAAGACCCCCTAAATGAAAAACTGTTTTTT

D: NA
J: TRBJ2-7
V: TRBV15
length: 16
size: NA
CDR3: CATSRPGTQGSYEQYF
DNA: TGTGCCACCAGCAGGCCAGGGACCCAGGGAAGCTACGAGCAGTACTTC

D: NA
J: TRBJ2-7
V: TRBV3-1/TRBV3-2
length: 17
size: NA
CDR3: CASSQGAGSWSSYEQYF
DNA: TGTGCCAGCAGCCAAGGGGCAGGGTCGTGGAGCTCCTACGAGCAGTACTTC

D: NA
J: TRBJ1-1
V: TRBV28
length: 14
size: NA
CDR3: CASSFLGQGGEAFF
DNA: TGTGCCAGCAGTTTCCTTGGGCAGGGAGGTGAAGCTTTCTTT

D: TRBD1
J: TRBJ1-1
V: TRBV24-1
length: 15
size: NA
CDR3: CATSDPRDSNTEAFF
DNA: TGTGCCACCAGTGATCCACGGGACAGTAACACTGAAGCTTTCTTT

D: NA
J: TRBJ1-5
V: TRBV5-8
length: 14
size: NA
CDR3: CASRAAGGDQPQHF
DNA: TGTGCCAGCAGAGCTGCGGGGGGTGATCAGCCCCAGCATTTT

D: NA
J: TRBJ1-3
V: TRBV9
length: 15
size: NA
CDR3: CASSPGPVPGNTIYF
DNA: TGTGCCAGCAGCCCAGGGCCCGTGCCTGGAAACACCATATATTTT

D: TRBD1
J: TRBJ1-4
V: TRBV9
length: 15
size: NA
CDR3: CASSNAGGTNEKLFF
DNA: TGTGCCAGCAGCAATGCAGGGGGGACTAATGAAAAACTGTTTTTT